The next 15 T cell receptor beta chains were all read from a single sample in a study of blood T cell repertoires in COVID-19. This table comes from immunoSEQ multiplex PCR, and its TCRdb copy is limited to in-frame clones, with some not included. The sample has some 250,000 clones, roughly 90% seen once; the top ten hold about 4%. Sequenced sample: PBMCs or T cells enriched from blood (not recorded which). These receptors were obtained from a woman in her twenties or thirties with acute COVID-19.

The rearrangement joins TRBV5-4 to TRBJ2-3, with a tentative D call TRBD1 (5 bases). In germline, CDR1 is SGHNT, CDR2 YYREEE (reference sequence). The V end lost 1 base, the J end lost 1 base, and 10 bases lay between the germline ends. This CDR3 is 15 amino acids long. CDR3 region: CASSLTDTGTDTQYF. CDR3 DNA sequence: TGTGCCAGCAGCTTGACGGACACCGGCACAGATACGCAGTATTTT.

The genes are TRBV19 and TRBJ2-3, with TRBD2 matching 7 bases. CDR3 size: 10 residues. V lost 8 bases to trimming and J lost 9 bases; unmatched junction nucleotides: 2. Germline V gene data show CDR1 as LNHDA and CDR2 as SQIVND (reference sequence). CDR3 DNA sequence: TGTGCCAGTGGGGAGGGGACGCAGTATTTT. Translated: CASGEGTQYF.

The chain recombines TRBV19 with TRBJ1-5, with 11 bases aligning to TRBD1. From germline, CDR1 is LNHDA and CDR2 SQIVND (reference sequence). The CDR3 runs 17 residues. The V segment lost 3 bases and the J segment 0 bases; nucleotides outside the gene matches: 4. DNA for the CDR3: TGTGCCAGTAGTATGGGGACAGGGGGTATTAGCAATCAGCCCCAGCATTTT. It encodes CASSMGTGGISNQPQHF.

V usage is TRBV5-1 and J usage is TRBJ2-3, with TRBD2 identical over 10 bases. Germline V gene data show CDR1 as SGHRS and CDR2 as YFSETQ. The CDR3 has 15 residues. The J segment lost 4 bases and the V segment lost 4 bases, leaving 6 bases of the junction unmatched. The CDR3 loop is CASSTSGGAADTQYF. CDR3 nucleotides: TGCGCCAGCAGCACCAGCGGGGGGGCTGCAGATACGCAGTATTTT.

This rearrangement joins TRBV5-1 to TRBJ2-1; 9 bases are a match to TRBD2. Trimming at V came to 3 bases and at J to 5 bases, leaving 6 bases not matched to a gene. The V gene's germline CDR1 is SGHRS and CDR2 YFSETQ. CDR3 size: 15 residues. The CDR3 DNA reads as TGCGCCAGCAGCTACCTAGCGGGGAGCGACAATGAGCAGTTCTTC. It is translated as CASSYLAGSDNEQFF.

The rearrangement links TRBV18 to TRBJ1-4, with TRBD1 matching 10 bases. Germline CDR1 reads KGHSH; CDR2 reads LQKENI. This CDR3 is 18 amino acids long. With 0 bases clipped from V and 3 bases from J, the junction kept 7 bases outside the gene matches. For the CDR3, the DNA is TGTGCCAGCTCACCACCGGGACAGGGGTTTATTCCTAATGAAAAACTGTTTTTT. This encodes CASSPPGQGFIPNEKLFF.

The DNA for the CDR3 is TGTGCCAGCTCACCTCAGGGACAGGGGTGGACTGAAGCTTTCTTT. This codes for CASSPQGQGWTEAFF. V and J are TRBV18 and TRBJ1-1; 10 positions match TRBD1. Unmatched junction bases numbered 6, after V lost 3 bases and J lost 5 bases. Per the germline V gene, CDR1 is KGHSH and CDR2 is LQKENI. The CDR3 length is 15 residues.

This chain connects TRBV27 to TRBJ1-5, with D hard to call. V shed 5 bases and J shed 1 base, with 18 bases lying between them. The CDR3 loop spans 17 amino acids. CDR1 and CDR2 (germline): MNHEY, SMNVEV (reference sequence). CDR3 in DNA: TGTGCCAGCAGTCCCCCAGGACTGATGCCCAGCAATCAGCCCCAGCATTTT. Residues: CASSPPGLMPSNQPQHF.

J is TRBJ1-6 and V is TRBV9; D is unclear. The CDR3 covers 14 residues. V lost 0 bases and J lost 12, with 13 bases in between. Germline CDR1 reads SGDLS; CDR2 reads YYNGEE. In DNA form, the CDR3 reads TGTGCCAGCAGCGTAGACGGTTTCAAAAGACCCCTCCACTTT. Protein product: CASSVDGFKRPLHF.

The V and J genes are TRBV7-2 and TRBJ1-1; 8 nucleotides match TRBD1. The CDR3 spans 15 residues. The germline V gene encodes CDR1 SGHTA and CDR2 FQGNSA. Germline trimming cut 2 bases from V and 6 bases from J; bases unmatched to any gene: 8. This CDR3 is CASSLYWTGFAEAFF. CDR3 bases: TGTGCCAGCAGCTTATATTGGACAGGGTTCGCTGAAGCTTTCTTT.

The CDR3 reads CASGLVEGLNTEAFF. CDR3 in DNA: TGTGCTAGTGGTTTGGTAGAGGGCCTTAACACTGAAGCTTTCTTT. This chain links TRBV12-5 with TRBJ1-1; D is unclear. Germline values: CDR1 LGHNT, CDR2 FRNRAP. Deletions cut 0 bases from V and 2 bases from J, with 10 bases between. The CDR3 extends over 15 amino acids. The variable domain in full, with the rest retrieved from reference TRBV12-5 and TRBJ1-1, is DARVTQTPRHKVTEMGQEVTMRCQPILGHNTVFWYRQTMMQGLELLAYFRNRAPLDDSGMPKDRFSAEMPDATLATLKIQPSEPRDSAVYFCASGLVEGLNTEAFFGQGTRLTVV.

The chain links TRBV4-3 to TRBJ2-3; D may be TRBD1 (6 bases). There are 15 residues in the CDR3. Germline-derived CDR1 and CDR2 are LGHNA and YSLEER. The V and J ends lost 1 base and 2 bases respectively, with 10 bases between them. CDR3 bases: TGCGCCAGCAGCCAAGGGAGGACAGCCACAGATACGCAGTATTTT. Residues: CASSQGRTATDTQYF.

The chain recombines TRBV19 with TRBJ1-5, with D possibly matching TRBD1 (5 bases). V was clipped by 10 bases and J by 7 bases, with 17 bases between them. Looked up from germline, CDR1 is LNHDA and CDR2 is SQIVND (reference sequence). This CDR3 is 13 amino acids long. The CDR3, as DNA: TGTGCCACGGGGGTAGAGGTGAGACAGCCCCAGCATTTT. Its translation: CATGVEVRQPQHF. Full variable domain (outside the CDR3, taken from reference TRBV19 and TRBJ1-5): DGGITQSPKYLFRKEGQNVTLSCEQNLNHDAMYWYRQDPGQGLRLIYYSQIVNDFQKGDIAEGYSVSREKKESFPLTVTSAQKNPTAFYLCATGVEVRQPQHFGDGTRLSIL.

The chain couples TRBV5-1 to TRBJ1-3; TRBD1 agrees at 7 bases. From germline, CDR1 is SGHRS and CDR2 YFSETQ. J was trimmed by 0 bases and V by 0 bases; bases with no gene match: 15. This CDR3 contains 20 residues. CDR3 protein: CASSLVGGQPTLDSGNTIYF. CDR3 in DNA: TGCGCCAGCAGCTTGGTAGGGGGACAGCCGACCTTGGACTCTGGAAACACCATATATTTT. The full variable domain, with the rest looked up from reference TRBV5-1 and TRBJ1-3, is KAGVTQTPRYLIKTRGQQVTLSCSPISGHRSVSWYQQTPGQGLQFLFEYFSETQRNKGNFPGRFSGRQFSNSRSEMNVSTLELGDSALYLCASSLVGGQPTLDSGNTIYFGEGSWLTVV.

This clone occurred a few times. This chain connects TRBV6-5 to TRBJ2-2; 10 bases agree with TRBD1. Trimming at V came to 7 bases and at J to 6 bases, leaving 2 bases not matched to a gene. The CDR3 runs to 13 residues. Looked up from germline, CDR1 is MNHEY and CDR2 is SVGAGI. This CDR3 is CASTGTGAGELFF. The CDR3 coding sequence is TGTGCCAGCACCGGGACAGGGGCCGGGGAGCTGTTTTTT.